The 3 T cell receptor beta chains below all came from one sample that was sequenced in a study of cytomegalovirus exposure and HLA in healthy donors. PCR primers comprised 60 Vbeta and 13 Jbeta primers. Sequenced by immunoSEQ multiplex PCR; TCRdb stores in-frame clones only, minus some. The data show over 120,000 clones, roughly 9.8% seen once. The sequenced sample consisted of PBMCs. These receptor sequences come from a man aged 50-59 years in good health and CMV-seronegative.

The rearrangement uses TRBV29-1 and TRBJ1-2; D is perhaps TRBD1 (6 bases). The CDR3 is 13 amino acids. Deletions cut 7 bases from V and 4 bases from J, with 16 bases between. The germline CDR1 and CDR2 sequences are SQVTM and ANQGSEA. This chain's CDR3 is CSGGGAGAYGYTF. CDR3 sequence (DNA): TGCAGCGGCGGGGGAGCAGGGGCCTATGGCTACACCTTC.

A note on this clone: Other DNA variants within this sample encode the same CDR3. This chain uses TRBV29-1 with TRBJ1-1; D is perhaps TRBD1 (5 bases). V was trimmed by 6 bases and J by 4 bases, leaving 6 bases between them. CDR3 length: 10 amino acids. Germline V gene data show CDR1 as SQVTM and CDR2 as ANQGSEA. CDR3 loop: CSVGGTEAFF. The CDR3 region has the DNA TGCAGCGTCGGGGGCACTGAAGCTTTCTTT.

The rearrangement links TRBV30 to TRBJ1-1; perhaps TRBD1 as D (6 bases). The CDR3 runs to 13 residues. Germline V gene lookup returns CDR1 GTSNPN and CDR2 SVGIG (reference sequence). V lost 8 bases and J 1 base, leaving 14 bases between the germline ends. Here the CDR3 reads CAQAGGPNTEAFF. The DNA for the CDR3 is TGTGCCCAAGCGGGGGGCCCGAACACTGAAGCTTTCTTT.